This entry features one T cell receptor (beta chain) sequence. This CDR3 spans 19 amino acids. Trimming at V came to 0 bases and at J to 3 bases, leaving 16 bases not matched to a gene. The germline gives CDR1 SGHAT, CDR2 FQDESV (reference sequence). These data come from a study of blood T cell repertoires in COVID-19. Study in general: COVID-19 samples collected from the United States, Italy and Spain covered acute and convalescent phases. PBMCs, B-cell-depleted T cells, or T cells provided the cDNA or gDNA that made up the material.

In the study's own analysis: From reference gene primer amplification, estimates of nucleated cell counts were derived. Libraries were prepared by immunoSEQ multiplex PCR; TCRdb keeps only in-frame clonotypes and omits some of them. D and trimming come from the DNA, and the V and J calls and clone size come from that table. The data contain around 170,000 clones, less than 90% of them singletons. The chain couples TRBV11-1 to TRBJ2-5; the match to TRBD1 covers 7 bases. The sequencing sample was made of peripheral blood. The receptor was isolated from a man between 18 and 35 years old with active or convalescent COVID-19. The CDR3, as DNA: TGTGCCAGCAGCTTAGCCCAATCCCTGAATCCGGGACAGAAAGAGACCCAGTACTTC. Amino acid sequence: CASSLAQSLNPGQKETQYF.